This T cell receptor beta chain was documented in a study of T-cell reconstitution after alpha-beta-depleted transplantation in children. This clonotype was counted between two and nine times. As yet, its antigen is unknown. Library preparation (for TCRbeta) was performed with unique molecular identifiers. TCRdb fed the PCR reads into MiXCR, producing one record per CDR3 protein. The sample contains about a million distinct CDR3 sequences, about 29% of which appear only once. CDR3 length: 17 residues. Trimming removed 4 bases from V and 0 bases from J, with 19 bases in between. Germline assignment: CDR1 LGHNA and CDR2 YNFKEQ. Study-level findings and limits: A year had passed since transplant, and T-cell counts and diversity by then came mostly from newly produced T cells.

The receptor comes from a boy under three years old who had a stem cell transplant for SCID, so the T cells may come from the graft donor. The chain carries TRBV4-2 and TRBJ2-7; D is unresolved. Specimen: PBMCs, mostly from graft donor cells, collected 360 days after TCRalphabeta/CD19-depleted stem cell transplant. For the CDR3, the DNA is TGTGCCAGCAGCCCAGAAAACGTAGGAAGGTTCTCCTACGAGCAGTACTTC. Its protein product is CASSPENVGRFSYEQYF.